This T cell receptor beta chain was documented in a study of immune cell composition in non-small cell lung cancer. Only in-frame clones appear in the TCRdb table, and some are missing; sequencing was by immunoSEQ multiplex PCR. Of over 5,000 clones in the sample, 71% are singletons; the top ten hold about 6%. This clone occurred a few times. Antigen: not known. General study results and limits: Shared sequences between tumour-reactive and dominant in vivo clones were not proven.

The normal lung sample lay at least 3 cm, and maximally far, from the tumour. Material for sequencing was non-adjacent lung tissue. The TCR comes from a human donor with non-small cell lung cancer.

The CDR3 sequence is CASSLSGTSGGIYEQYF. CDR3 DNA: TGTGCCAGCAGCTTGAGCGGGACTAGCGGGGGGATCTACGAGCAGTACTTC. V gene TRBV7-2 combines with J gene TRBJ2-7; 15 bases agree with TRBD2. The V gene's germline CDR1 is SGHTA and CDR2 FQGNSA. This CDR3 spans 17 amino acids. Trimming cost V 3 bases and J 3 bases; bases outside gene matches: 6.